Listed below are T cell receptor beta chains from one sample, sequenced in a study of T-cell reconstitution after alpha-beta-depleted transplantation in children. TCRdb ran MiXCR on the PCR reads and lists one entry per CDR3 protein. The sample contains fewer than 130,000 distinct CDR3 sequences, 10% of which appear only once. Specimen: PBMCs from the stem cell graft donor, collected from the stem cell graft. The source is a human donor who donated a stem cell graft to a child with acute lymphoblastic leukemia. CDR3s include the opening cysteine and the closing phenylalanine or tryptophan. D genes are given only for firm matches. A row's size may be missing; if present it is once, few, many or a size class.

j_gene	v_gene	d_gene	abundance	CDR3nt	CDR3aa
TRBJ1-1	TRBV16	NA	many	TGTGCCAGCAGCCCCGCCTTGTCGAACACTGAAGCTTTCTTT	CASSPALSNTEAFF
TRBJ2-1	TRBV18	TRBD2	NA	TGTGCCAGCTCACCGGAGACTAGCGGGGAAGAGCCCTACAATGAGCAGTTCTTC	CASSPETSGEEPYNEQFF
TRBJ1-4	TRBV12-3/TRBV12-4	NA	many	TGTGCCAGCAGCCTATGGGGGGGGGAAAAACTGTTTTTT	CASSLWGGEKLFF
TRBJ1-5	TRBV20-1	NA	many	TGCAGTGCTAGAGACCCAGGTCAGCCCCAGCATTTT	CSARDPGQPQHF
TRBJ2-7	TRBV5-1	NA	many	TGCGCCAGCAGCTTGGACGGAGGAAACGAGCAGTACTTC	CASSLDGGNEQYF
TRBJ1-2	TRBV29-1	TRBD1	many	TGCAGCGTCGCACTTTCAGACAGGGGGAACTATGGCTACACCTTC	CSVALSDRGNYGYTF
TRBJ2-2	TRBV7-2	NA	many	TGTGCCAGCAGCTTAGAATCGGACCGCACCGGGGAGCTGTTTTTT	CASSLESDRTGELFF
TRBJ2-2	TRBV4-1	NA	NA	TGCGCCAGCAGCCAAGAGTCCTCCGGGCCATACACCGGGGAGCTGTTTTTT	CASSQESSGPYTGELFF
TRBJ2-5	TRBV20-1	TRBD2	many	TGCAGTGCTACGCCAGCGGGAGTGGGGGAGACCCAGTACTTC	CSATPAGVGETQYF
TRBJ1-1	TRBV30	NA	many	TGTGCCTGGAGCGACCACACTGAAGCTTTCTTT	CAWSDHTEAFF
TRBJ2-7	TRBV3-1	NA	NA	TGTGCCTGCAGCCAAGGGACGCCGAGGGTGTACGAGCAGTACTTC	CACSQGTPRVYEQYF
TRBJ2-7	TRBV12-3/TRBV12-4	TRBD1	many	TGTGCCAGCAGTTTCCGGGACAGGGGATCGGGCGAGCAGTACTTC	CASSFRDRGSGEQYF
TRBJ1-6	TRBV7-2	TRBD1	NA	TGTGCCAGCAGCTTAGGCCGGGACAGGGTCGGTGATTCACCCCTCCACTTT	CASSLGRDRVGDSPLHF
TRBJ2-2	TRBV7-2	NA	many	TGTGCCAGCAGCTTATTCAGGGGTGGCGGGGAGCTGTTTTTT	CASSLFRGGGELFF
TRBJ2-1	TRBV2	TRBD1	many	TGTGCCAGCAGTAGGCAGGGGGTAGGCGATGAGCAGTTCTTC	CASSRQGVGDEQFF
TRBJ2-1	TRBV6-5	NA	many	TGTGCCGTCCATGGGGGGAATGAGCAGTTCTTC	CAVHGGNEQFF
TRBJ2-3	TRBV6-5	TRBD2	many	TGTGCCAGCAGACTCTCTAGCGGGGGCACAGATACGCAGTATTTT	CASRLSSGGTDTQYF
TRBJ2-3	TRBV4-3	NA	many	TGCGCCAGCAGCCAAGGGCTAGCGAACACAGATACGCAGTATTTT	CASSQGLANTDTQYF
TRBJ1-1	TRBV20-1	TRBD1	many	TGCAGTGCTGGTCGGGACAGCATGAACACTGAAGCTTTCTTT	CSAGRDSMNTEAFF
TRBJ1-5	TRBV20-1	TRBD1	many	TGCAGTGCCCGAGGGACAGTTTATAGCAATCAGCCCCAGCATTTT	CSARGTVYSNQPQHF
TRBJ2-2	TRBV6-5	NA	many	TGTGCCAGCAGGGGGGCTCCGCGGGCCGGGGAGCTGTTTTTT	CASRGAPRAGELFF
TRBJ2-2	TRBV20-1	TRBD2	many	TGCAGTACGACCGGGACTAGCGCCAGCACCGGGGAGCTGTTTTTT	CSTTGTSASTGELFF
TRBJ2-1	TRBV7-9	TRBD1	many	TGTGCCAGCAGCTTAGGGGACAGGGATGCCGACAATGAGCAGTTCTTC	CASSLGDRDADNEQFF
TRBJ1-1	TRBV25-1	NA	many	TGTGCCAGCAGTGAGGGTTTCGGGGGCTCTGAAGCTTTCTTT	CASSEGFGGSEAFF
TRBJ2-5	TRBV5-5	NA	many	TGTGCCAGCAGCTTGGTGGTTAGCGGCCCCCAAGAGACCCAGTACTTC	CASSLVVSGPQETQYF
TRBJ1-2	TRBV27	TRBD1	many	TGTGCCAGCGGACAGGGGATTTTGGTCGGCTACACCTTC	CASGQGILVGYTF
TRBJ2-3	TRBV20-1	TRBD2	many	TGCAGTGAGACTAATCGACTAGCGGGAGGGCCTTACACAGATACGCAGTATTTT	CSETNRLAGGPYTDTQYF
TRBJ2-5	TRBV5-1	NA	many	TGCGCCAGCAGCTTGGACCAAGAGACCCAGTACTTC	CASSLDQETQYF
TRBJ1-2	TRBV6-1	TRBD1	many	TGTGCCAGCAGTACCGTTCCGGGACAGGGGGCCTATGGCTACACCTTC	CASSTVPGQGAYGYTF
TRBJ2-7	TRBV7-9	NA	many	TGTGCCAGTAGGGGGCAGGGGGGAACCTACGAGCAGTACTTC	CASRGQGGTYEQYF
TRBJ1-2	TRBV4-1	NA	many	TGCGCCAGCAGCCCCTCCACGGGGCAGGGACCCTCGTCTGGCTACACCTTC	CASSPSTGQGPSSGYTF
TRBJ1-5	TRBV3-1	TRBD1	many	TGTGCCAGCAGCCCAACCGTCGATGGGGACAGCAGAATTCAGCCCCAGCATTTT	CASSPTVDGDSRIQPQHF
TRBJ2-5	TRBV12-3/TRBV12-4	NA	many	TGTGCCAGCAGTCCCCAGGGGTGGGAGCAAGAGACCCAGTACTTC	CASSPQGWEQETQYF
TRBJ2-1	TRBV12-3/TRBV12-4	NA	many	TGTGCCAGCAGTTTAACCCTATACAGGGATGAGCAGTTCTTC	CASSLTLYRDEQFF
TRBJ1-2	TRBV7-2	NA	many	TGTGCCAGCAGCTTAGAGGGACGGCGGGTGACGGGCTACACCTTC	CASSLEGRRVTGYTF